Detailed here is one T cell receptor (beta chain). The data belong to a study of regulatory T cells in long-lasting Graves disease. Time point in this sample: persistent/refractory GD, antithyroid drugs over 5 years with positive TRAb. TCR sequences were obtained from RNA taken from PBMCs. V shed 4 bases and J 4 bases; nucleotides not matched to a gene: 6. The CDR3 is 14 amino acids. Germline CDR1 is LGHNA and CDR2 is YNFKEQ. iRepertoire HTBI primers and Arm-PCR of CDR3 regions built TCR beta libraries. Using its own MiXCR run on the multiplex PCR reads, TCRdb lists one record per CDR3 protein. In the table there are around 450,000 distinct CDR3 sequences, 20% to 25% of which are singletons.

The chain joins TRBV4-2 to TRBJ1-2, with 7 bases aligning to TRBD1. This sequence was found in a female donor with Graves disease. The starting material was peripheral blood mononuclear cells (PBMCs), obtained when the disease was refractory, from a patient treated with antithyroid drugs. The CDR3 spells CASSPPGQAYGYTF. CDR3 nucleotides: TGTGCCAGCAGCCCTCCCGGACAGGCCTATGGCTACACCTTC.